The 26 T cell receptor beta chains reported below all come from one sample, sequenced in a study of blood T cell repertoires in COVID-19. Method: immunoSEQ multiplex PCR; TCRdb's copy keeps in-frame clones and lacks some. This table has about 110,000 clones, 60% to 80% appearing once. The specimen was peripheral blood. The source is a human donor with acute or convalescent COVID-19. The donor label of this sample is uncertain.

The chain carries TRBV27 and TRBJ2-5; D possibly corresponds to TRBD1 (6 bases). Germline V gene data show CDR1 as MNHEY and CDR2 as SMNVEV (reference sequence). Between the trimmed V and J ends, which lost 5 bases and 8 bases, there was a span of 21 bases. The CDR3 length is 15 residues. This CDR3 is CASSARLGGLVTQYF. DNA for the CDR3: TGTGCCAGCAGTGCAAGACTTGGGGGCTTAGTAACCCAGTACTTC.

This chain links TRBV7-2 with TRBJ2-1; no clear D. V lost 5 bases to trimming and J lost 3 bases, with 20 bases between them. Germline values: CDR1 SGHTA, CDR2 FQGNSA. CDR3 size: 17 residues. In DNA, the CDR3 is TGTGCCAGCAGCCAATACCCCGTCTTAGCCCGCTACAATGAGCAGTTCTTC. Its translation: CASSQYPVLARYNEQFF. The whole variable domain, remainder taken from reference TRBV7-2 and TRBJ2-1, is GAGVSQSPSNKVTEKGKDVELRCDPISGHTALYWYRQSLGQGLEFLIYFQGNSAPDKSGLPSDRFSAERTGGSVSTLTIQRTQQEDSAVYLCASSQYPVLARYNEQFFGPGTRLTVL.

Notes on this clone: Other DNA sequences in this sample translate to the same CDR3. J is TRBJ1-2 and V is TRBV7-2; 10 positions match TRBD1. After removal of 4 bases from V and 5 bases from J, the junction contained 4 bases not matched to a gene. Per the germline V gene, CDR1 is SGHTA and CDR2 is FQGNSA. This CDR3 contains 14 residues. CDR3 loop: CASSSDRGPYGYTF. In DNA form, the CDR3 reads TGTGCCAGCAGCTCAGACAGGGGGCCTTATGGCTACACCTTC.

V gene TRBV5-6 combines with J gene TRBJ1-3, with a possible D match to TRBD1 (5 bases). The V end lost 3 bases, the J end lost 1 base, and 14 bases lay between the germline ends. The CDR3 contains 16 residues. Germline V CDR1 and CDR2: SGHDT, YYEEEE. The CDR3 region has the DNA TGTGCCAGCAGCTCCAGGGAAACTCGATCTGGAAACACCATATATTTT. Protein product: CASSSRETRSGNTIYF. Complete variable domain (other parts from reference TRBV5-6 and TRBJ1-3): DAGVTQSPTHLIKTRGQQVTLRCSPKSGHDTVSWYQQALGQGPQFIFQYYEEEERQRGNFPDRFSGHQFPNYSSELNVNALLLGDSALYLCASSSRETRSGNTIYFGEGSWLTVV.

This clone was detected a few times. The chain employs TRBV7-7 and TRBJ2-5, with 9 bases that match TRBD2. The junction had 9 bases not matched to a gene; V was cut back by 3 bases and J by 4 bases. In germline, CDR1 is SSHAT, CDR2 FNYEAQ (reference sequence). The length of the CDR3 is 16 residues. CDR3 DNA sequence: TGTGCCAGCAGCTTTCGGATAGCGGGGGCGGGAGAGACCCAGTACTTC. Its protein is CASSFRIAGAGETQYF.

The rearrangement joins TRBV3-1 (or the pseudogene TRBV3-2) to TRBJ1-4; maybe TRBD1 (6 bases). V lost 2 bases, J lost 0 bases, and 16 bases lay in between. The CDR3 length is 18 residues. CDR1 LGHDT and CDR2 YNNKEL come from the germline V gene (reference sequence). CDR3 nucleotide sequence: TGTGCCAGCAGCCAATGGACAGCGGCCAAGGCAACTAATGAAAAACTGTTTTTT. This translates into CASSQWTAAKATNEKLFF.

V is TRBV11-2 and J is TRBJ1-2, with 7 bases that match TRBD1. The CDR3 extends over 15 amino acids. The germline gives CDR1 SGHAT, CDR2 FQNNGV. The trim removed 5 bases at V and 9 bases at J, leaving 15 bases unmatched. CDR3 residues: CASSPTTGRRHSYTF. DNA for the CDR3: TGTGCCAGCAGCCCCACGACAGGGAGGAGGCATAGCTACACCTTC. Based on the CDR3 plus reference TRBV11-2 and TRBJ1-2, the full variable domain is EAGVAQSPRYKIIEKRQSVAFWCNPISGHATLYWYQQILGQGPKLLIQFQNNGVVDDSQLPKDRFSAERLKGVDSTLKIQPAKLEDSAVYLCASSPTTGRRHSYTFGSGTRLTVV.

The rearrangement uses TRBV3-1 (or the pseudogene TRBV3-2) and TRBJ2-7; TRBD1 aligns across 12 bases. Germline V gives CDR1 LGHDT, CDR2 YNNKEL (reference sequence). The CDR3 runs 16 residues. V shed 1 base and J 6 bases; nucleotides not matched to a gene: 7. The CDR3 sequence: CASSQVSGTGGVEQYF. The CDR3 bases are TGTGCCAGCAGCCAAGTGTCGGGGACAGGGGGCGTCGAGCAGTACTTC.

This clone was detected a few times. The V call is TRBV2, the J call TRBJ2-3, with D perhaps TRBD2 (5 bases). The CDR3 loop spans 16 amino acids. Germline values: CDR1 SNHLY, CDR2 FYNNEI. Between the trimmed V and J ends, which lost 6 bases and 0 bases, there was a span of 16 bases. CDR3 residues: CASRPTAGGSTDTQYF. The CDR3 region has the DNA TGTGCCAGCAGACCCACCGCGGGCGGGAGCACAGATACGCAGTATTTT.

This chain links TRBV2 with TRBJ1-2; D is unresolved. V was shortened by 5 bases and J by 4 bases, with 8 bases between the two germline ends. CDR1 is SNHLY and CDR2 is FYNNEI in the germline V gene. CDR3 length: 12 amino acids. CDR3 coding DNA: TGTGCCAGCAGTCCACAAAGCTATGGCTACACCTTC. It specifies CASSPQSYGYTF.

This clone has more than one count but fewer than ten. The sample has other DNA sequences that encode this CDR3 too. J is TRBJ1-4 and V is TRBV5-1; TRBD1 matches at 11 bases. The ends lost 2 bases at V and 8 bases at J; junction bases unmatched: 2. Germline CDR1 is SGHRS and CDR2 is YFSETQ. The CDR3 is 14 amino acids. CDR3 residues: CASSLGQGAEKLFF. The CDR3 DNA sequence: TGCGCCAGCAGCTTAGGACAGGGGGCGGAAAAACTGTTTTTT.

V is TRBV6-1 and J is TRBJ2-7; possible D gene TRBD1, 5 bases. Germline CDR1 MNHNS, CDR2 SASEGT. V dropped 2 bases and J dropped 2 bases, with 13 bases sitting between them. The CDR3 extends over 15 amino acids. The DNA for the CDR3 is TGTGCCAGCAGTGAAAGGGGTGGCTTACCCTACGAGCAGTACTTC. It yields the protein CASSERGGLPYEQYF.

The chain has TRBV7-2 and TRBJ2-1; maybe TRBD1 (5 bases). Germline V lookup: CDR1 SGHTA, CDR2 FQGNSA. This CDR3 is 16 amino acids long. Trimming left V 1 base short and J 2 bases short, with 12 bases between. CDR3 sequence reads: CASSLVVGLTYNEQFF. In DNA, the CDR3 is TGTGCCAGCAGCTTAGTTGTGGGGCTTACCTACAATGAGCAGTTCTTC.

This clone was observed once. The chain has TRBV29-1 and TRBJ2-5; 8 nucleotides match TRBD1. Germline V CDR1 and CDR2: SQVTM, ANQGSEA. The CDR3 loop spans 16 amino acids. With 4 bases clipped from V and 1 base from J, the junction kept 11 bases outside the gene matches. The DNA of the CDR3 is TGCAGCGTTGCCCGGACAGGGAGTGGGGTCCAAGAGACCCAGTACTTC. This codes for CSVARTGSGVQETQYF.

This clone was found once. CDR3 sequence reads: CASSQEDGQYNSPLHF. CDR3 bases: TGTGCCAGCAGCCAAGAGGACGGACAATATAATTCACCCCTCCACTTT. V is TRBV3-1 (or the pseudogene TRBV3-2) and J is TRBJ1-6, with a weak D call TRBD1 (5 bases). V was pared by 0 bases and J by 4 bases, with 10 bases between. The CDR3 loop spans 16 amino acids. The germline V gene encodes CDR1 LGHDT and CDR2 YNNKEL (reference sequence).

The chain has TRBV7-8 and TRBJ2-7; the D gene is possibly TRBD1 (5 bases). CDR3 length equals 14 residues. Trimming stripped 1 base from V and 1 base from J, with 8 bases between. Per germline, CDR1 SGHVS and CDR2 FQNEAQ. The CDR3 DNA follows: TGTGCCAGCAGCTTAGGGGGCAAATCCTACGAGCAGTACGTC. Translating gives CASSLGGKSYEQYV.

The rearrangement joins TRBV7-8 to TRBJ1-6; possible D gene TRBD1, 5 bases. The CDR3 contains 18 residues. Germline values: CDR1 SGHVS, CDR2 FQNEAQ. V lost 11 bases and J lost 0, with 23 bases in between. The CDR3 DNA sequence: TGTGCCGTTACTAGGGAGCTCCGGGGGAGCTCCTATAATTCACCCCTCCACTTT. Translating it yields CAVTRELRGSSYNSPLHF.

This clone has a count of ten or more. The chain combines TRBV7-8 with TRBJ2-7; the D gene is possibly TRBD2 (7 bases). V shed 5 bases and J shed 3 bases, with 20 bases lying between them. CDR3 length: 16 amino acids. Looked up from germline, CDR1 is SGHVS and CDR2 is FQNEAQ. The CDR3 spells CASSKGLTGRDYEQYF. Written as DNA, the CDR3 is TGTGCCAGCAGCAAAGGGCTAACAGGGAGGGACTACGAGCAGTACTTC.

V usage is TRBV5-6 and J usage is TRBJ1-6; 7 positions agree with TRBD1. V lost 5 bases and J lost 7; bases outside the gene matches: 12. Germline assignment: CDR1 SGHDT and CDR2 YYEEEE. The CDR3 sequence is 16 residues long. The CDR3 DNA reads as TGTGCCAGCAGTTTAGAGACAGGGCTTCGGAATTCACCCCTCCACTTT. Translating gives CASSLETGLRNSPLHF. The variable domain in full, completed from reference TRBV5-6 and TRBJ1-6, reads DAGVTQSPTHLIKTRGQQVTLRCSPKSGHDTVSWYQQALGQGPQFIFQYYEEEERQRGNFPDRFSGHQFPNYSSELNVNALLLGDSALYLCASSLETGLRNSPLHFGNGTRLTVT.

CDR3 loop: CASSPAGSSYNEQFF. The CDR3 nucleotides read TGTGCCAGCTCACCAGCGGGGAGCTCCTACAATGAGCAGTTCTTC. J is TRBJ2-1 and V is TRBV18, with a weak D call TRBD2 (6 bases). Trimming took off 2 bases at V and 0 bases at J, with 8 bases between the two ends. CDR1 and CDR2 from the germline V gene are KGHSH and LQKENI. The CDR3 is 15 residues long.

This chain joins TRBV24-1 and TRBJ2-3, with D perhaps matching TRBD2 (7 bases). Germline CDR1 KGHDR, CDR2 SFDVKD. This CDR3 is built from 17 residues. V was clipped by 3 bases and J by 4 bases, with 19 bases between them. The CDR3 nucleotides are TGTGCCACCAGTGATGCGGTAAGGGGGGGATCCCCAGATACGCAGTATTTT. Encoded protein: CATSDAVRGGSPDTQYF.

The genes are TRBV30 and TRBJ1-3, with 8 bases identical to TRBD1. The J segment lost 0 bases and the V segment lost 2 bases, leaving 3 bases of the junction unmatched. Germline CDR1 and CDR2: GTSNPN and SVGIG (reference sequence). The CDR3 extends over 15 amino acids. The CDR3 DNA reads TGTGCCTGGAGTCGACAGGGGAGCTCTGGAAACACCATATATTTT. This gives the protein CAWSRQGSSGNTIYF. Variable domain in full (rest from reference TRBV30 and TRBJ1-3): SQTIHQWPATLVQPVGSPLSLECTVEGTSNPNLYWYRQAAGRGLQLLFYSVGIGQISSEVPQNLSASRPQDRQFILSSKKLLLSDSGFYLCAWSRQGSSGNTIYFGEGSWLTVV.

The chain joins TRBV6-5 to TRBJ1-1; D uncertain. The length of the CDR3 is 13 residues. Trimming stripped 6 bases from V and 6 bases from J, with 14 bases between. Germline CDR1 is MNHEY and CDR2 is SVGAGI. The CDR3 nucleotides are TGTGCCAGCAGCCACGGTGAGGTCCCTGAAGCTTTCTTT. Protein product: CASSHGEVPEAFF.

This clone came up once. The genes are TRBV18 and TRBJ2-7; TRBD2 is a possible D gene (5 bases). V was cut by 1 base and J by 1 base, with 14 bases left in between. This CDR3 is 16 amino acids long. CDR1 and CDR2 (germline): KGHSH, LQKENI. This chain's CDR3 is CASSPQRTGESYEQYF. For the CDR3, the DNA is TGTGCCAGCTCACCACAAAGGACCGGGGAGTCCTACGAGCAGTACTTC.

The genes are TRBV18 and TRBJ1-6, with D maybe TRBD1 (5 bases). The CDR3 sequence is 15 residues long. Germline-derived CDR1 and CDR2 are KGHSH and LQKENI. The V end was cut by 0 bases, the J end by 10 bases, with 13 bases between. The CDR3 region has the DNA TGTGCCAGCTCACCACCCTTGGCAGGGTTATCACCCCTCCACTTT. Translated: CASSPPLAGLSPLHF.

The chain carries TRBV4-1 and TRBJ1-3; D not certain. This CDR3 is 16 amino acids long. Germline CDR1 is MGHRA and CDR2 is YSYEKL. With 0 bases removed from V and 0 bases from J, the gap between germline ends came to 9 bases. CDR3 protein: CASSQDRRHSGNTIYF. CDR3 DNA sequence: TGCGCCAGCAGCCAAGATAGGAGGCACTCTGGAAACACCATATATTTT.